This paragraph covers one T cell receptor beta chain sequence. The sample comes from a study of technical replicates of blood from a handful of donors. Some clones are missing from TCRdb's copy, which holds only in-frame ones; the method was immunoSEQ multiplex PCR. The sample carries tens of thousands of clones, about 94% recorded once. Trimming cost V 0 bases and J 5 bases; bases outside gene matches: 5. This CDR3 has 15 residues. Germline CDR1 reads SGHAT; CDR2 reads FQNNGV. The rearrangement uses TRBV11-2 and TRBJ2-7; 9 bases agree with TRBD1. The sequence came from a human donor in good health. Material: T cells isolated from PBMCs. CDR3 nucleotides: TGTGCCAGCAGCTTAGATCCGGGACAGGGCCACGAGCAGTACTTC. Its protein is CASSLDPGQGHEQYF.